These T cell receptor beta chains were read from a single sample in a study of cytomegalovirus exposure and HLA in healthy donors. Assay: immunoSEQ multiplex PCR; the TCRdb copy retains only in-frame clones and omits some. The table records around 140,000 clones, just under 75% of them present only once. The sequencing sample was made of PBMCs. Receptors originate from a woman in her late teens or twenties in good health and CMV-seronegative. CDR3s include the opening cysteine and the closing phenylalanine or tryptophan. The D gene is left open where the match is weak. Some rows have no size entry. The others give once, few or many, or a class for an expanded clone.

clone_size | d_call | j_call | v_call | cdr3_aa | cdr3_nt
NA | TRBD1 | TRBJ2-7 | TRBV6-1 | CASKTGPGGLYEQYF | TGTGCCAGCAAAACGGGGCCAGGGGGCTTATACGAGCAGTACTTC
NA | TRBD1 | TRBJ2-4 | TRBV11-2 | CASSLDRGIQYF | TGTGCCAGCAGCTTGGACAGGGGCATTCAGTACTTC
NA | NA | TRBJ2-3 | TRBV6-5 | CASNRGDTQYF | TGTGCCAGCAACCGAGGGGATACGCAGTATTTT
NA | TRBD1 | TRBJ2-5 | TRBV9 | CASSVGGQQETQYF | TGTGCCAGCAGCGTAGGGGGACAGCAAGAGACCCAGTACTTC
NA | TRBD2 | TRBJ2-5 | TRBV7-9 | CASSLISGSRETQYF | TGTGCCAGCAGCTTAATTAGCGGGAGCCGAGAGACCCAGTACTTC
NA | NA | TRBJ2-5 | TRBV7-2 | CASSLARKETQYF | TGTGCCAGCAGCTTAGCGAGGAAAGAGACCCAGTACTTC
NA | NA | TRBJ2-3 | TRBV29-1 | CSVTDSWADTQYF | TGCAGCGTGACAGACTCTTGGGCAGATACGCAGTATTTT
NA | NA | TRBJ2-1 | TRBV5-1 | CASSWGLLKSRNSYNEQFF | TGCGCCAGCAGCTGGGGGCTACTCAAAAGCAGAAACTCCTACAATGAGCAGTTCTTC
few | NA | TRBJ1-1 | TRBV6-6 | CASSYAGNTEAFF | TGTGCCAGCAGTTACGCAGGGAACACTGAAGCTTTCTTT
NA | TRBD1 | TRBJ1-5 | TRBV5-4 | CASSLGPGTGNQPQHF | TGTGCCAGCAGCTTGGGTCCCGGGACAGGCAATCAGCCCCAGCATTTT
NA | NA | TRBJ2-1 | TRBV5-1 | CASSRTGSSYNEQFF | TGCGCCAGCAGCCGTACAGGGAGTTCCTACAATGAGCAGTTCTTC
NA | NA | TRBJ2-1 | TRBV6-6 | CASNLAQSYNEQFF | TGTGCCAGCAACCTCGCCCAGTCCTACAATGAGCAGTTCTTC
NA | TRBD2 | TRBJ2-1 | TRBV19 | CASSHPGLALNEQFF | TGTGCCAGTAGTCACCCGGGACTAGCGCTTAATGAGCAGTTCTTC
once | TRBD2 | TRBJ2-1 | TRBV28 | CASRNSGGRLNEQFF | TGTGCCAGCAGGAATAGCGGGGGGCGTTTGAATGAGCAGTTCTTC
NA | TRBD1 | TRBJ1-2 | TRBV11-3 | CASSSWTGEDQAYGYTF | TGTGCCAGCAGCTCTTGGACAGGAGAAGATCAGGCTTATGGCTACACCTTC
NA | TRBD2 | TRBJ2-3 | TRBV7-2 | CASSLPLGLAGGTDTQYF | TGTGCCAGCAGCTTGCCCCTGGGACTAGCGGGAGGCACAGATACGCAGTATTTT
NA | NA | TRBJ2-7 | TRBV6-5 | CASSYGRGRVEQYF | TGTGCCAGCAGTTACGGTAGGGGAAGGGTCGAGCAGTACTTC
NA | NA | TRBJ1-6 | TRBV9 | CASSSTGSPLHF | TGTGCCAGCAGCTCAACGGGTTCACCCCTCCACTTT
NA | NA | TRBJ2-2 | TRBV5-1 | CASSLGAVLRAGELFF | TGCGCCAGCAGCTTGGGGGCGGTTCTCAGGGCCGGGGAGCTGTTTTTT
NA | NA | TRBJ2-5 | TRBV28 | CASSPWSGSAQETQYF | TGTGCCAGCAGTCCTTGGAGTGGGTCAGCGCAAGAGACCCAGTACTTC
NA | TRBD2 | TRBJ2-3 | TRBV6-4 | CASSRTSGGTDTQYF | TGTGCCAGCAGTCGTACTAGCGGGGGCACAGATACGCAGTATTTT
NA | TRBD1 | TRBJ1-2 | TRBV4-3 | CASSSTGTGDYGYTF | TGCGCCAGCAGCTCCACCGGGACAGGGGACTATGGCTACACCTTC
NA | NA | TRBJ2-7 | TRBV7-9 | CASRRALPGEYF | TGTGCCAGCAGGAGGGCCCTCCCGGGGGAGTACTTC
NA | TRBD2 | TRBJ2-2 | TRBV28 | CASGNIAGETTGELFF | TGTGCCAGCGGTAATATAGCGGGGGAGACCACCGGGGAGCTGTTTTTT
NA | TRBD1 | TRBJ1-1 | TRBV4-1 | CASSQRNTGGGRTEAFF | TGCGCCAGCAGCCAACGCAACACAGGGGGGGGGCGGACTGAAGCTTTCTTT
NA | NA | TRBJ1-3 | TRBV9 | CASSVVPDISGNTIYF | TGTGCCAGCAGCGTAGTCCCAGACATCTCTGGAAACACCATATATTTT
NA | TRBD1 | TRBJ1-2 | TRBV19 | CASSIGDRAHGYTF | TGTGCCAGTAGTATAGGGGACAGGGCCCATGGCTACACCTTC
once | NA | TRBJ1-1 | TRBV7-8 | CASSLPFKLEAFF | TGTGCCAGCAGCTTACCCTTTAAACTGGAGGCTTTCTTT